This T cell receptor (beta chain) was captured by sequencing in a study of cytomegalovirus exposure and HLA in healthy donors. Study background: Counted in an early data release were about 86 million unique TCRs from HLA-typed donors. Regarding the study as a whole: Being indistinguishable, some V segments were excluded, TRBV6-2 and TRBV6-3 among them.

Trimming cost V 11 bases and J 5 bases; bases outside gene matches: 6. Germline lookup yields CDR1 SNHLY and CDR2 FYNNEI. The CDR3 is made up of 12 amino acids. With 60 Vbeta and 13 Jbeta primers, the PCR was carried out. Clones were sequenced by immunoSEQ multiplex PCR, and TCRdb holds only the in-frame ones, with some missing. The data show roughly 190,000 clones, about 83% seen once. On this clone itself: The antigen remains unidentified.

The material sequenced was PBMCs. The V call is TRBV2, the J call TRBJ2-1, with TRBD1 identical over 7 bases. This clonotype was sampled from a woman aged 45-60 years in good health and CMV-seropositive. The CDR3 nucleotides read TGTGCCCAGGGACAGATCAACAATGAGCAGTTCTTC. This codes for CAQGQINNEQFF.